This T cell receptor gamma chain was identified during a study of γδ T cells in repeated Plasmodium falciparum infection. Study-wide context: Each infection was followed by sampling at 21 days, plus baseline and some pre-infection draws. Study-level points and caveats: In Vdelta2-negative, largely Vdelta1+, gammadelta repertoires, repeated controlled infections appeared to drive clonal selection waves. Compared with Australian children, Malian Vdelta2-negative repertoires seemed more clonal, less diverse, less shared. Vgamma9/Vdelta2+ T cells showed a stable polyclonal repertoire with shared TCRgamma sequences.

Germline V gene sequence: CDR1 GITISATS, CDR2 ISYDGTV (reference sequence). The CDR3 loop spans 18 amino acids. V lost 0 bases, J lost 6 bases, and 8 bases stayed unmatched. Bulk repertoires came from Vgamma9/Vdelta2+ or Vdelta2-negative gammadelta T cells flow-sorted from PBMC. This clone rates as medium-sized. The target antigen is unknown. Other nucleotide sequences from this sample produce the same CDR3. TCRdb reprocessed the multiplex PCR reads using CATT. The sample shows some 13,000 gamma-chain clones, 1.6% of them seen only once. The V call is TRGV9, the J call TRGJP. This receptor was taken from a pool of human donors (malaria-infected and uninfected, not separated). The sample comprised gamma-delta T cells from blood. CDR3 sequence reads: CALWEVHSGELGKKIKVF. CDR3 coding DNA: TGTGCCTTGTGGGAGGTGCATTCGGGAGAGTTGGGCAAAAAAATCAAGGTATTT.